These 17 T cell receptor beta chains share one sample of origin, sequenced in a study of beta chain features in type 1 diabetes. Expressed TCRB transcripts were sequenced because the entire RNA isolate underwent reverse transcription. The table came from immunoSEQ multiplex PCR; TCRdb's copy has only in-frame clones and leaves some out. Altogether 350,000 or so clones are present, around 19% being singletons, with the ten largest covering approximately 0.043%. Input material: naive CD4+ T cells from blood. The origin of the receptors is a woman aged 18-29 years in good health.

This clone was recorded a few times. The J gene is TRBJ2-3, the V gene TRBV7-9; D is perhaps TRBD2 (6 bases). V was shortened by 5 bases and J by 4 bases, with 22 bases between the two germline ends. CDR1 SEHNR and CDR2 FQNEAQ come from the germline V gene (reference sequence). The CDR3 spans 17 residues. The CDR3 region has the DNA TGTGCCAGCAGCAGGCGACTAGACCCCCCTGGAGCAGATACGCAGTATTTT. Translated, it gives CASSRRLDPPGADTQYF.

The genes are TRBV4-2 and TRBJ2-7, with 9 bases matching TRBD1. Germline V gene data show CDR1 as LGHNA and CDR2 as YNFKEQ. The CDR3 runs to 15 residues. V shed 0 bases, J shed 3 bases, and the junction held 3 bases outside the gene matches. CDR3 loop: CASSQEWDRDYEQYF. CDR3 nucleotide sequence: TGTGCCAGCAGCCAAGAATGGGACAGGGACTACGAGCAGTACTTC.

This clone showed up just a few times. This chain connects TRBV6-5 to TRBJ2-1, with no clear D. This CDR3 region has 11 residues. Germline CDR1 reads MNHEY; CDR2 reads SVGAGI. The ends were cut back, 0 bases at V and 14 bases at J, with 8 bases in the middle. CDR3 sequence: CASSYSNAEFF. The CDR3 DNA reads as TGTGCCAGCAGTTACTCGAATGCGGAGTTCTTC.

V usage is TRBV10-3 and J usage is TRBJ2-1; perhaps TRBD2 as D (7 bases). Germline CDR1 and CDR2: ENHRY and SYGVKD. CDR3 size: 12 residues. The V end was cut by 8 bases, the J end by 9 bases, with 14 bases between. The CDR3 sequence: CAIGGATGEQFF. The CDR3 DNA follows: TGTGCCATCGGGGGGGCGACGGGTGAGCAGTTCTTC.

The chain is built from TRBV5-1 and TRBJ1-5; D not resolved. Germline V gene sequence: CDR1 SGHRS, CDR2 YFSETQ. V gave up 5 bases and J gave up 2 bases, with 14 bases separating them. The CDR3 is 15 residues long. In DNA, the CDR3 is TGCGCCAGCAGGGATAGGGTGGGAGGCAATCAGCCCCAGCATTTT. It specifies CASRDRVGGNQPQHF. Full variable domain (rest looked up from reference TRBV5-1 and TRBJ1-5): KAGVTQTPRYLIKTRGQQVTLSCSPISGHRSVSWYQQTPGQGLQFLFEYFSETQRNKGNFPGRFSGRQFSNSRSEMNVSTLELGDSALYLCASRDRVGGNQPQHFGDGTRLSIL.

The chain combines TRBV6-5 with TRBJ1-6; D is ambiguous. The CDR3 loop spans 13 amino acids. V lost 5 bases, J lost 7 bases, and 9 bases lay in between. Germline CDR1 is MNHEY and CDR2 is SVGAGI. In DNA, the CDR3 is TGTGCCAGCAGTAATGACGGGAATTCACCCCTCCACTTT. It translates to CASSNDGNSPLHF.

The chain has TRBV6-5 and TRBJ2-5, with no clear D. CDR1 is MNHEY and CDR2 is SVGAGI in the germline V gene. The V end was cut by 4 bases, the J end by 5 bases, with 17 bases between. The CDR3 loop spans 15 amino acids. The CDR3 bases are TGTGCCAGCAGTTTTGCCCGGGTGATCGGGGAGACCCAGTACTTC. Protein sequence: CASSFARVIGETQYF.

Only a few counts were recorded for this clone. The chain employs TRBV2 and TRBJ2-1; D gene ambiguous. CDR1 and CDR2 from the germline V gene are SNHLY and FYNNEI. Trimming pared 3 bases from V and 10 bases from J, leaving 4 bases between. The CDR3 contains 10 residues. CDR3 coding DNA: TGTGCCAGCAGTGATGGCGAGCAGTTCTTC. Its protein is CASSDGEQFF.

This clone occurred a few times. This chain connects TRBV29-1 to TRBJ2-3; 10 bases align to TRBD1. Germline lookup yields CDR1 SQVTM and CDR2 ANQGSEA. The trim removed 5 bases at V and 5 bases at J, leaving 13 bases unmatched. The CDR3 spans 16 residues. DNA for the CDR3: TGCAGCGTTCTTCCACACGACAGGGGGCGTGGAGATACGCAGTATTTT. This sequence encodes CSVLPHDRGRGDTQYF.

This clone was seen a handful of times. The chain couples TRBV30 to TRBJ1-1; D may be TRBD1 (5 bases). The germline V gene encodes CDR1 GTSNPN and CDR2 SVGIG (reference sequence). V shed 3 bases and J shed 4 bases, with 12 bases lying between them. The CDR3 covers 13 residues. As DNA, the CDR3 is TGTGCCTGGAGGTCCCAGGGTAGCACTGAAGCTTTCTTT. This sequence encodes CAWRSQGSTEAFF.

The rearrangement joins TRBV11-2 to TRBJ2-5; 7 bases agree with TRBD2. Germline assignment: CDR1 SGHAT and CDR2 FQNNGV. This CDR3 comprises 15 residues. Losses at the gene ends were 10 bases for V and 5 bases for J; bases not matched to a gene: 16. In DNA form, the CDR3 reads TGTGCCACCGCCACCCTACGCGGGAGAACGGAGACCCAGTACTTC. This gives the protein CATATLRGRTETQYF. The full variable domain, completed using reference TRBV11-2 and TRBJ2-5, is EAGVAQSPRYKIIEKRQSVAFWCNPISGHATLYWYQQILGQGPKLLIQFQNNGVVDDSQLPKDRFSAERLKGVDSTLKIQPAKLEDSAVYLCATATLRGRTETQYFGPGTRLLVL.

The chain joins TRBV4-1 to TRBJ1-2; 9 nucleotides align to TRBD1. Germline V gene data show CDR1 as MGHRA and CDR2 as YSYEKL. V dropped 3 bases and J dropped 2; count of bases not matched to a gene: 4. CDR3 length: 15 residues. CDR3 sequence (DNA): TGCGCCAGCAGCCAGGGGACAGGGAGGAACTATGGCTACACCTTC. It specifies CASSQGTGRNYGYTF.

CDR3 nucleotides: TGTGCCTGGAAAGCGAGCGGGGAGCTGTTTTTT. Translation: CAWKASGELFF. The chain recombines TRBV30 with TRBJ2-2; D is ambiguous. Between the trimmed V and J ends, which lost 4 bases and 7 bases, there was a span of 7 bases. The CDR3 totals 11 residues. Germline V gene data show CDR1 as GTSNPN and CDR2 as SVGIG (reference sequence).

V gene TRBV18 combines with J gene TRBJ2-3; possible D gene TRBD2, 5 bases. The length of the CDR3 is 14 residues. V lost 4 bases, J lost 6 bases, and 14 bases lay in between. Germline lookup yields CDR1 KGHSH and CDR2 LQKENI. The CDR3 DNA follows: TGTGCCAGCTCACTGAGCGGACCTTCGGATACGCAGTATTTT. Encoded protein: CASSLSGPSDTQYF.

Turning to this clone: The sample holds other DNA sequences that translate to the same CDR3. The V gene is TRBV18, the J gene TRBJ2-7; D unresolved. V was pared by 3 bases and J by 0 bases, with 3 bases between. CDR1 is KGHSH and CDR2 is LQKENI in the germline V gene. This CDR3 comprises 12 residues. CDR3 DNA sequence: TGTGCCAGCTCACCCAGCTCCTACGAGCAGTACTTC. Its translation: CASSPSSYEQYF.

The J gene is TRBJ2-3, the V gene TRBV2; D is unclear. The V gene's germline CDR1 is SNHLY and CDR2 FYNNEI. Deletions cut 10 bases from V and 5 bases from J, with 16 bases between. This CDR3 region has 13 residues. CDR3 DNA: TGTGCCAACACCCCGGAGTTTGGAGATACGCAGTATTTT. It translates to CANTPEFGDTQYF. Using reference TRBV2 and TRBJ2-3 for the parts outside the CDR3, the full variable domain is EPEVTQTPSHQVTQMGQEVILRCVPISNHLYFYWYRQILGQKVEFLVSFYNNEISEKSEIFDDQFSVERPDGSNFTLKIRSTKLEDSAMYFCANTPEFGDTQYFGPGTRLTVL.

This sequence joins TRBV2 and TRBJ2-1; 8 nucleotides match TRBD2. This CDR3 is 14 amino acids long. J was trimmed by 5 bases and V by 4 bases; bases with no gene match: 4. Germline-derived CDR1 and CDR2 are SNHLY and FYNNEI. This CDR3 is CASSVTTSDNEQFF. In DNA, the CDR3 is TGTGCCAGCAGTGTAACGACTAGCGACAATGAGCAGTTCTTC.